The subject of this entry is one T cell receptor (beta chain). Antigen unknown. This entry belongs to a study of CXCR3-negative and CXCR3-positive naive CD8 T cells. Study-wide points: No difference in surface CD5 was seen between naive subsets, and TCR strength was inferred from TRB CDR3 properties. Hydrophobicity was higher for TRB CDR3s found in CXCR3-positive naive cells than in CXCR3-negative naive cells. Within a donor, both naive subsets shared TRBV-TRBJ usage, unlike memory cells. Once cells were cryopreserved, CXCR3 expression went down partly, and most assays used fresh PBMCs.

Preparation of TRB cDNA libraries relied on 5' RACE carrying UMI labels. No DNA is given; TCRdb re-called the 5' RACE reads and lists each CDR3 protein once. Recorded for this sample: approximately 120,000 distinct CDR3 sequences. The CDR3 totals 12 residues. The germline V gene encodes CDR1 DFQATT and CDR2 SNEGSKA (reference sequence). Each CD8+ T cell subset was sorted in triplicate, approximately 270,000 cells each. J is TRBJ2-5 and V is TRBV20-1; TCRdb indicates TRBD1, and absent DNA this call remains unverified. The sequencing input was naive CXCR3+ CD8+ T cells from blood. The subset is: CD45RO-CCR7+CD27+CD95- naive CD8+ T cells expressing CXCR3 (TNR3+). This receptor was identified in a human donor in good health. Some clones in this sample may be carry-over from other donors' samples. CDR3: CSAREALGTQYF.